These 13 T cell receptor beta chains originate from one sample sequenced in a study of blood T cell repertoires in COVID-19. The assay was immunoSEQ multiplex PCR, and TCRdb's table has in-frame clones only and misses some. Of fewer than 300,000 clones listed, approximately 85% are singletons. Sequencing was performed on peripheral blood. These receptors were obtained from a human donor with COVID-19, enrolled during active disease. The donor label of this sample is uncertain.

This chain connects TRBV7-3 to TRBJ2-4; a weak D match, TRBD1 (5 bases). The ends were cut back, 4 bases at V and 3 bases at J, with 13 bases in the middle. In germline, CDR1 is SGHTA, CDR2 FQGTGA. The CDR3 is 15 amino acids. The chain's CDR3 is CASSSRQNNKNIQYF. The CDR3 DNA is TGTGCCAGCAGCTCAAGACAGAACAACAAAAACATTCAGTACTTC.

The chain joins TRBV6-6 to TRBJ2-1, with TRBD2 matching 8 bases. The CDR3 contains 16 residues. CDR1 and CDR2 (germline): MNHNY, SVGAGI (reference sequence). Losses at the gene ends were 7 bases for V and 5 bases for J; bases not matched to a gene: 13. The CDR3 protein is CASNTPRTSPNNEQFF. The DNA of the CDR3 is TGTGCCAGCAATACCCCGAGGACTAGCCCCAACAATGAGCAGTTCTTC.

The chain combines TRBV7-9 with TRBJ2-6; 7 bases map to TRBD1. The CDR3 extends over 19 amino acids. The junction had 19 bases not matched to a gene; V was cut back by 5 bases and J by 6 bases. Germline loops: CDR1 SEHNR, CDR2 FQNEAQ (reference sequence). The CDR3 is CASSRNLDSLTGLANVLTF. CDR3 DNA sequence: TGTGCCAGCAGCCGCAACCTTGACTCGCTGACAGGGTTGGCCAACGTCCTGACTTTC.

This clone was counted a single time. V and J are TRBV4-2 and TRBJ2-5; 7 bases are a match to TRBD1. This CDR3 is 14 amino acids long. Germline trimming cut 3 bases from V and 0 bases from J; bases unmatched to any gene: 1. Germline lookup yields CDR1 LGHNA and CDR2 YNFKEQ. In DNA form, the CDR3 reads TGTGCCAGCAGCCAGGACAGGAACCAAGAGACCCAGTACTTC. Its translation is CASSQDRNQETQYF.

V gene TRBV28 combines with J gene TRBJ1-2; TRBD1 is a possible D gene (5 bases). The V gene's germline CDR1 is MDHEN and CDR2 SYDVKM. The germline V and J ends were trimmed by 5 bases and 8 bases, with 18 bases remaining between them. The CDR3 covers 14 residues. CDR3 sequence (DNA): TGTGCCAGCAGTCCCCAGGGCTTCCCAAGGGGCTACACCTTC. It translates to CASSPQGFPRGYTF.

This chain uses TRBV2 with TRBJ1-5; D gene ambiguous. Germline CDR1 SNHLY, CDR2 FYNNEI. The CDR3 runs to 13 residues. V was cut by 8 bases and J by 4 bases, with 12 bases left in between. CDR3 DNA: TGTGCCAGCGACGTGGGCTTGAATCAGCCCCAGCATTTT. Translating it yields CASDVGLNQPQHF. The full variable domain, its missing parts supplied by reference TRBV2 and TRBJ1-5, is EPEVTQTPSHQVTQMGQEVILRCVPISNHLYFYWYRQILGQKVEFLVSFYNNEISEKSEIFDDQFSVERPDGSNFTLKIRSTKLEDSAMYFCASDVGLNQPQHFGDGTRLSIL.

V gene TRBV27 combines with J gene TRBJ2-7; 7 bases fit TRBD1. Germline CDR1 and CDR2: MNHEY and SMNVEV (reference sequence). Unmatched junction bases numbered 8, after V lost 0 bases and J lost 6 bases. The CDR3 is 15 residues long. Here the CDR3 reads CASSLSRQGISEQYF. CDR3 nucleotides: TGTGCCAGCAGTTTATCTCGACAGGGTATAAGCGAGCAGTACTTC.

The gene calls are TRBV19 and TRBJ1-4; TRBD1 matches at 7 bases. V lost 8 bases and J lost 2; bases outside the gene matches: 14. This CDR3 has 17 residues. Germline CDR1 is LNHDA and CDR2 is SQIVND (reference sequence). The CDR3 protein is CASRWTGSPRTNEKLFF. Written as DNA, the CDR3 is TGTGCCAGTCGGTGGACAGGATCCCCTCGGACTAATGAAAAACTGTTTTTT.

The J gene is TRBJ2-3, the V gene TRBV29-1; the D gene is possibly TRBD2 (6 bases). V lost 6 bases to trimming and J lost 4 bases, with 29 bases between them. The CDR3 has 18 residues. Germline CDR1 is SQVTM and CDR2 is ANQGSEA. The CDR3 DNA follows: TGCAGCGTCGGGAGACCACCCCTGGCGGAGGGTTTGGCAGATACGCAGTATTTT. This encodes CSVGRPPLAEGLADTQYF.

The chain combines TRBV28 with TRBJ2-1; D gene uncertain. Germline V gives CDR1 MDHEN, CDR2 SYDVKM. The CDR3 is 16 amino acids. V lost 5 bases and J 0 bases, leaving 14 bases between the germline ends. Written as DNA, the CDR3 is TGTGCCAGCAGTGTACCCCGGGTGAGCTCCTACAATGAGCAGTTCTTC. As protein: CASSVPRVSSYNEQFF. Variable domain in full (rest from reference TRBV28 and TRBJ2-1): DVKVTQSSRYLVKRTGEKVFLECVQDMDHENMFWYRQDPGLGLRLIYFSYDVKMKEKGDIPEGYSVSREKKERFSLILESASTNQTSMYLCASSVPRVSSYNEQFFGPGTRLTVL.

This chain connects TRBV2 to TRBJ1-4; 12 bases map to TRBD1. CDR1 SNHLY and CDR2 FYNNEI come from the germline V gene. Trimming at V came to 7 bases and at J to 8 bases, leaving 5 bases not matched to a gene. The length of the CDR3 is 14 residues. DNA for the CDR3: TGTGCCAGCAAGGGGGACAGGGGGCTGGAAAAACTGTTTTTT. This encodes CASKGDRGLEKLFF. Together with reference TRBV2 and TRBJ1-4, the CDR3 gives the full variable domain: EPEVTQTPSHQVTQMGQEVILRCVPISNHLYFYWYRQILGQKVEFLVSFYNNEISEKSEIFDDQFSVERPDGSNFTLKIRSTKLEDSAMYFCASKGDRGLEKLFFGSGTQLSVL.

The gene calls are TRBV6-1 and TRBJ2-7; perhaps TRBD2 as D (6 bases). CDR3 length: 16 residues. V was clipped by 4 bases and J by 0 bases, with 16 bases between them. Germline lookup yields CDR1 MNHNS and CDR2 SASEGT. The CDR3 loop reads CASSGRLGGASYEQYF. CDR3 DNA: TGTGCCAGCAGTGGAAGACTAGGCGGGGCCTCCTACGAGCAGTACTTC.

The chain has TRBV28 and TRBJ1-1, with D unresolved. Germline lookup yields CDR1 MDHEN and CDR2 SYDVKM. This CDR3 region has 15 residues. V lost 5 bases to trimming and J lost 4 bases, with 17 bases between them. The CDR3 protein is CASSPPEGGGTEAFF. In DNA, the CDR3 is TGTGCCAGCAGTCCGCCGGAGGGAGGTGGCACTGAAGCTTTCTTT.